This passage covers 17 T cell receptor beta chains from one sample sequenced in a study of cytomegalovirus exposure and HLA in healthy donors. This PCR relied on a set of 60 Vbeta primers and 13 Jbeta primers. Sequencing used immunoSEQ multiplex PCR; TCRdb keeps in-frame clones, though not all of them. The table has about 140,000 clones, roughly 70% seen once; the top ten hold 8% to 13%. Sequenced: PBMCs. Receptors were obtained from a man younger than 45 in good health and CMV-seropositive.

J is TRBJ2-3 and V is TRBV19; D not certain. The CDR3 extends over 14 amino acids. Trimming removed 0 bases at V and 11 bases at J, with 15 bases between. Germline V CDR1 and CDR2: LNHDA, SQIVND (reference sequence). CDR3 amino acids: CASSIEPQSPLQYF. CDR3 nucleotides: TGTGCCAGTAGTATAGAGCCCCAGTCCCCCCTGCAGTATTTT.

The chain combines TRBV11-2 with TRBJ2-3; TRBD2 matches at 10 bases. V dropped 1 base and J dropped 6; count of bases not matched to a gene: 7. The CDR3 spans 16 residues. Per the germline V gene, CDR1 is SGHAT and CDR2 is FQNNGV. Written as DNA, the CDR3 is TGTGCCAGCAGCTTAGTAGCTAGCGGGAGCGGGGATACGCAGTATTTT. This gives the protein CASSLVASGSGDTQYF.

The genes are TRBV18 and TRBJ1-1, with D maybe TRBD1 (5 bases). The V gene lost 10 bases and the J gene lost 7 bases, with 25 bases spanning the gap. Germline V CDR1 and CDR2: KGHSH, LQKENI. The CDR3 covers 15 residues. The CDR3: CATAGGSAFLSEAFF. The DNA of the CDR3 is TGTGCCACGGCGGGGGGGTCGGCTTTTCTCAGTGAAGCTTTCTTT.

CDR3 coding DNA: TGTGCCTGGAGTGTACAGGGCTATGGCTACACCTTC. This gives the protein CAWSVQGYGYTF. This chain uses TRBV30 with TRBJ1-2; D possibly corresponds to TRBD1 (6 bases). Trimming shortened V by 0 bases and J by 4 bases, and 6 bases separated the two germline ends. This CDR3 comprises 12 residues. Germline V lookup: CDR1 GTSNPN, CDR2 SVGIG (reference sequence).

This chain connects TRBV12-1 to TRBJ2-5; the table's D call, TRBD1, was not checked against the DNA. TRBV12-1 is deemed a pseudogene. The CDR3 is made up of 16 amino acids. CDR3 amino acids: CASSLGQGRSQETQYF. The CDR3 DNA reads TGTGCCAGCAGCTTGGGACAGGGCAGATCCCAAGAGACCCAGTACTTC.

This clone has a handful of counts. This chain's CDR3 is CASSVSGTRAEAFF. The CDR3 DNA follows: TGTGCCAGCAGCGTAAGCGGTACGAGGGCTGAAGCTTTCTTT. The chain carries TRBV9 and TRBJ1-1; D not resolved. The CDR3 extends over 14 amino acids. CDR1 is SGDLS, CDR2 YYNGEE, per germline. Trimming stripped 1 base from V and 6 bases from J, with 13 bases between.

The chain has TRBV19 and TRBJ2-1; D is possibly TRBD2 (5 bases). The V and J ends lost 8 bases and 4 bases respectively, with 9 bases between them. CDR1 LNHDA and CDR2 SQIVND come from the germline V gene (reference sequence). The CDR3 is 12 amino acids. CDR3 sequence reads: CASGPGYNEQFF. The CDR3 coding sequence is TGTGCCAGTGGTCCGGGGTACAATGAGCAGTTCTTC.

This clone has just a few counts. The rearrangement links TRBV27 to TRBJ1-1; 8 nucleotides match TRBD1. Germline loops: CDR1 MNHEY, CDR2 SMNVEV (reference sequence). The CDR3 length is 15 residues. Germline trimming cut 6 bases from V and 4 bases from J; bases unmatched to any gene: 10. The CDR3 DNA reads TGTGCCAGCAGACCGGGACAGGTGATGAGCACTGAAGCTTTCTTT. This translates into CASRPGQVMSTEAFF.

The J gene is TRBJ2-7, the V gene TRBV27; the D gene is possibly TRBD1 (6 bases). CDR1 is MNHEY, CDR2 SMNVEV, per germline (reference sequence). The V end was cut by 6 bases, the J end by 8 bases, with 17 bases between. This CDR3 comprises 13 residues. Here the CDR3 reads CASRMADRGKQYF. CDR3 DNA sequence: TGTGCCAGCAGGATGGCGGATAGGGGGAAGCAGTACTTC.

This chain joins TRBV11-3 and TRBJ2-7; 8 nucleotides align to TRBD2. The V and J ends lost 4 bases and 6 bases, in that order; junction bases with no gene match: 8. This CDR3 spans 14 amino acids. The germline gives CDR1 SGHNT, CDR2 YENEEA. This CDR3 reads CASSSQRESGEQYF. DNA of the CDR3: TGTGCCAGCAGCTCCCAGCGGGAGTCTGGCGAGCAGTACTTC.

The chain couples TRBV7-2 to TRBJ2-5; 8 bases are shared with TRBD2. Germline assignment: CDR1 SGHTA and CDR2 FQGNSA. The CDR3 consists of 14 residues. After removal of 2 bases from V and 4 bases from J, the junction contained 3 bases not matched to a gene. The DNA of the CDR3 is TGTGCCAGCAGCTTAAGACTAGCGCCAGAGACCCAGTACTTC. Residues: CASSLRLAPETQYF.

This rearrangement joins TRBV11-2 to TRBJ2-1; 9 bases are a match to TRBD1. Germline trimming cut 5 bases from V and 3 bases from J; bases unmatched to any gene: 8. The germline V gene has CDR1 SGHAT and CDR2 FQNNGV. CDR3 length equals 16 residues. CDR3 protein: CASSRQGGAYYNEQFF. Here the CDR3 DNA reads TGTGCCAGCAGCCGACAGGGGGGGGCTTACTACAATGAGCAGTTCTTC.

Only a few counts were recorded for this clone. The J gene is TRBJ1-1, the V gene TRBV7-8; TRBD1 agrees at 8 bases. Germline V gene lookup returns CDR1 SGHVS and CDR2 FQNEAQ. V lost 5 bases and J lost 7; bases outside the gene matches: 12. The CDR3 has 15 amino acids. The chain's CDR3 is CASSRLPDRAGEAFF. The DNA for the CDR3 is TGTGCCAGCAGCCGCCTCCCGGACAGGGCCGGTGAAGCTTTCTTT.

The rearrangement links TRBV7-6 to TRBJ1-1; TRBD1 is a possible D gene (6 bases). Germline V gene data show CDR1 as SGHVS and CDR2 as FNYEAQ. The V gene lost 5 bases and the J gene lost 6 bases, with 16 bases spanning the gap. The CDR3 covers 14 residues. CDR3 amino acids: CASSPLTGIAEAFF. CDR3 nucleotides: TGTGCCAGCAGCCCACTCACAGGGATAGCTGAAGCTTTCTTT. Drawing the rest from reference TRBV7-6 and TRBJ1-1, the complete variable domain is GAGVSQSPRYKVTKRGQDVALRCDPISGHVSLYWYRQALGQGPEFLTYFNYEAQQDKSGLPNDRFSAERPEGSISTLTIQRTEQRDSAMYRCASSPLTGIAEAFFGQGTRLTVV.

The chain carries TRBV6-1 and TRBJ2-3, with D perhaps matching TRBD2 (6 bases). This CDR3 contains 15 residues. V was trimmed by 0 bases and J by 4 bases, leaving 11 bases between them. Germline V CDR1 and CDR2: MNHNS, SASEGT. The CDR3 coding sequence is TGTGCCAGCAGTGAAGCCTCCGGGACTTCAGATACGCAGTATTTT. The encoded protein is CASSEASGTSDTQYF.

This chain links TRBV5-7 with TRBJ1-5; D is ambiguous. TRBV5-7 is designated an ORF whose function remains uncertain. The CDR3 covers 14 residues. Between the trimmed V and J ends, which lost 0 bases and 7 bases, there was a span of 11 bases. The CDR3 loop reads CASSLGQEGQPQHF. The CDR3 bases are TGTGCCAGCAGCTTGGGCCAGGAGGGACAGCCCCAGCATTTT.

This clone occurred a few times. The V gene is TRBV28, the J gene TRBJ1-5; 7 nucleotides line up with TRBD1. Looked up from germline, CDR1 is MDHEN and CDR2 is SYDVKM. Losses at the gene ends were 5 bases for V and 4 bases for J; bases not matched to a gene: 11. This CDR3 spans 16 amino acids. The CDR3: CASSPAGTAPNQPQHF. The CDR3 DNA sequence: TGTGCCAGCAGTCCCGCCGGGACAGCCCCTAATCAGCCCCAGCATTTT. The full variable domain, completed using reference TRBV28 and TRBJ1-5, is DVKVTQSSRYLVKRTGEKVFLECVQDMDHENMFWYRQDPGLGLRLIYFSYDVKMKEKGDIPEGYSVSREKKERFSLILESASTNQTSMYLCASSPAGTAPNQPQHFGDGTRLSIL.